These 17 T cell receptor beta chains were all obtained from the same sample, sequenced in a study of T cell responses to AZD1222 COVID-19 vaccine. Data came from immunoSEQ multiplex PCR; TCRdb stores just in-frame clones and leaves some out. Of 120,000 or so clones in the sample, approximately 90% are singletons; the top ten hold 7.1%. The sample here was peripheral blood, taken 28 days after the second AZD1222 dose. The source is an adult who received the AZD1222 COVID-19 vaccine.

The chain links TRBV30 to TRBJ2-4; D could derive from TRBD1 or TRBD2 (5 bases each). Germline loops: CDR1 GTSNPN, CDR2 SVGIG (reference sequence). Trimming pared 1 base from V and 1 base from J, leaving 8 bases between. The CDR3 runs to 14 residues. CDR3 region: CAWSAGLAKNIQYF. In DNA, the CDR3 is TGTGCCTGGAGTGCGGGGCTGGCCAAAAACATTCAGTACTTC.

This chain joins TRBV12-5 and TRBJ2-5, with TRBD1 matching 9 bases. This CDR3 is 17 amino acids long. Germline V gene lookup returns CDR1 LGHNT and CDR2 FRNRAP. The junction had 13 bases not matched to a gene; V was cut back by 4 bases and J by 4 bases. CDR3 nucleotide sequence: TGTGCTAGTGGTTCGGGGAACAGGGGGCCCGAACGAGAGACCCAGTACTTC. This gives the protein CASGSGNRGPERETQYF.

The chain couples TRBV5-4 to TRBJ2-3; 9 bases match TRBD2. The CDR3 extends over 16 amino acids. The trim removed 4 bases at V and 2 bases at J, leaving 8 bases unmatched. The germline gives CDR1 SGHNT, CDR2 YYREEE (reference sequence). The CDR3 spells CASSVGLATHTDTQYF. CDR3 nucleotide sequence: TGTGCCAGCAGCGTGGGACTAGCAACCCACACAGATACGCAGTATTTT. The variable domain in full, completed from reference TRBV5-4 and TRBJ2-3, reads ETGVTQSPTHLIKTRGQQVTLRCSSQSGHNTVSWYQQALGQGPQFIFQYYREEENGRGNFPPRFSGLQFPNYSSELNVNALELDDSALYLCASSVGLATHTDTQYFGPGTRLTVL.

The gene calls are TRBV10-3 and TRBJ2-7, with TRBD2 identical over 13 bases. The germline gives CDR1 ENHRY, CDR2 SYGVKD. This CDR3 has 17 amino acids. Germline trimming cut 3 bases from V and 2 bases from J; bases unmatched to any gene: 7. The CDR3 is CAISDRLAGGRTYEQYF. In DNA form, the CDR3 reads TGTGCCATCAGTGATAGACTAGCGGGAGGAAGGACCTACGAGCAGTACTTC.

The V and J genes are TRBV6-5 and TRBJ2-7; 13 nucleotides align to TRBD2. The CDR3 covers 14 residues. Germline lookup yields CDR1 MNHEY and CDR2 SVGAGI. The junction had 3 bases not matched to a gene; V was cut back by 6 bases and J by 4 bases. For the CDR3, the DNA is TGTGCCAGCAGCTCGGGACTAGCGGGATACGAGCAGTACTTC. It specifies CASSSGLAGYEQYF.

The chain is built from TRBV6-2 or TRBV6-3 and TRBJ2-3; D uncertain. Per the germline V gene, CDR1 is MNHEY and CDR2 is SVGEGT. Trimming stripped 5 bases from V and 4 bases from J, with 7 bases between. CDR3 length equals 12 residues. This chain's CDR3 is CASSPGADTQYF. In DNA, the CDR3 is TGTGCCAGCAGTCCGGGCGCAGATACGCAGTATTTT.

Here the CDR3 DNA reads TGTGCCAGCAGCCAAGCCGGGACAGGAGGTGAAAAACTGTTTTTT. It yields the protein CASSQAGTGGEKLFF. The V and J genes are TRBV3-1 (or the pseudogene TRBV3-2) and TRBJ1-4; 8 bases align to TRBD1. V was pared by 1 base and J by 7 bases, with 5 bases of the junction left unmatched. CDR3 length: 15 amino acids. Germline V gene data show CDR1 as LGHDT and CDR2 as YNNKEL (reference sequence).

J is TRBJ2-7 and V is TRBV3-1 (or the pseudogene TRBV3-2); perhaps TRBD2 as D (6 bases). The germline V gene encodes CDR1 LGHDT and CDR2 YNNKEL (reference sequence). The CDR3 extends over 17 amino acids. V was clipped by 0 bases and J by 4 bases, with 19 bases between them. Here the CDR3 DNA reads TGTGCCAGCAGCCAAGAGGACTGGCGGGGCGGGCGGTACGAGCAGTACTTC. Protein: CASSQEDWRGGRYEQYF.

This chain joins TRBV6-5 and TRBJ2-7, with 12 bases aligning to TRBD1. CDR1 is MNHEY and CDR2 is SVGAGI in the germline V gene. The CDR3 contains 15 residues. The J segment lost 5 bases and the V segment lost 2 bases, leaving 4 bases of the junction unmatched. Here the CDR3 DNA reads TGTGCCAGCAGTTACCGGGACAGGGGGCTCCACGAGCAGTACTTC. Amino acids: CASSYRDRGLHEQYF.

The chain employs TRBV28 and TRBJ2-1; 8 positions match TRBD2. Germline CDR1 is MDHEN and CDR2 is SYDVKM. This CDR3 contains 15 residues. Trimming removed 5 bases from V and 2 bases from J; junction bases left unmatched: 5. DNA of the CDR3: TGTGCCAGCAGTGGGGGACTAGGGGCCTACAATGAGCAGTTCTTC. Its translation: CASSGGLGAYNEQFF.

This clone was observed a single time. A read error may produce the germline difference seen at one junction end. The chain employs TRBV7-7 and TRBJ2-3; D remains ambiguous. Germline CDR1 and CDR2: SSHAT and FNYEAQ (reference sequence). This CDR3 contains 16 residues. The CDR3 DNA reads TGTGCTAGCAGCCCCCTAACCGGATCCGTGTTAGATACGCAGTATTTT. Translation gives CASSPLTGSVLDTQYF. The whole variable domain, remainder taken from reference TRBV7-7 and TRBJ2-3, is GAGVSQSPRYKVTKRGQDVTLRCDPISSHATLYWYQQALGQGPEFLTYFNYEAQPDKSGLPSDRFSAERPEGSISTLTIQRTEQRDSAMYRCASSPLTGSVLDTQYFGPGTRLTVL.

This chain connects TRBV28 to TRBJ2-1; 16 bases align to TRBD2. CDR1 is MDHEN and CDR2 is SYDVKM in the germline V gene. CDR3 length: 17 amino acids. Trimming cost V 4 bases and J 5 bases; bases outside gene matches: 5. The CDR3: CASSSGLAGGRHNEQFF. DNA for the CDR3: TGTGCCAGCAGTTCGGGACTAGCGGGAGGGCGGCACAATGAGCAGTTCTTC.

The rearrangement joins TRBV6-1 to TRBJ2-1; D ambiguous. CDR3 length equals 13 residues. The germline V gene has CDR1 MNHNS and CDR2 SASEGT. The ends were cut back, 1 base at V and 4 bases at J, with 5 bases in the middle. The chain's CDR3 is CASSEGRYNEQFF. CDR3 bases: TGTGCCAGCAGTGAAGGGCGGTACAATGAGCAGTTCTTC.

For the CDR3, the DNA is TGTGCCAGCACCTTACAGGGGACCCAGTACTTC. Protein sequence: CASTLQGTQYF. This chain uses TRBV28 with TRBJ2-5, with D possibly matching TRBD1 (6 bases). The CDR3 has 11 residues. The germline gives CDR1 MDHEN, CDR2 SYDVKM. V was cut by 7 bases and J by 7 bases, with 10 bases left in between.

The gene calls are TRBV5-4 and TRBJ2-5; D unclear. CDR3 length equals 13 residues. V dropped 0 bases and J dropped 5 bases, with 8 bases sitting between them. The V gene's germline CDR1 is SGHNT and CDR2 YYREEE (reference sequence). The CDR3 here is CASSLVEGETQYF. For the CDR3, the DNA is TGTGCCAGCAGCTTGGTGGAAGGGGAGACCCAGTACTTC.

The V and J genes are TRBV18 and TRBJ1-1; D possibly corresponds to TRBD1 (6 bases). CDR3 size: 14 residues. From germline, CDR1 is KGHSH and CDR2 LQKENI. Deletions cut 4 bases from V and 1 base from J, with 10 bases between. DNA for the CDR3: TGTGCCAGCTCACTCAGGGGAGCGAACACTGAAGCTTTCTTT. This translates into CASSLRGANTEAFF.

The chain joins TRBV6-5 to TRBJ2-1; tentatively, D is TRBD2 (7 bases). V lost 10 bases to trimming and J lost 7 bases, with 11 bases between them. The CDR3 is 11 amino acids. Germline-derived CDR1 and CDR2 are MNHEY and SVGAGI. The CDR3 DNA sequence: TGTGCCACCGGGGGGCTGAATGAGCAGTTCTTC. As protein: CATGGLNEQFF.